The present T cell receptor beta chain was sequenced within a study of cytomegalovirus exposure and HLA in healthy donors. Study background: Drawn from HLA-typed donors, around 85 million unique TCRs were held in an early data release. For the roughly 400 genotyped donors, around 76% fell within the Caucasian-associated ancestry cluster.

The study's findings and limits: Researchers reported in a later analysis that a missense DCLRE1C variant was tied to TCR beta V- and J-gene trimming. Being productive about 87% or about 30% of the time was typical of most TCR beta V segments in an earlier analysis.

A multiplex PCR was run with 60 Vbeta primers and 13 Jbeta primers. The repertoire was sequenced with immunoSEQ multiplex PCR; TCRdb's copy has only in-frame clones and lacks some. The data show some 99,000 clones, with about 80% seen just once and over 7% held by the top ten. There are a few counts of this clone. Antigen: not known. This CDR3 has 14 amino acids. The ends were cut back, 4 bases at V and 7 bases at J, with 12 bases in the middle. In germline, CDR1 is SGHRS, CDR2 YFSETQ. This chain uses TRBV5-1 with TRBJ1-6; no clear D gene. The sequence derives from a woman in her 50s in good health and CMV-seropositive. Input material: PBMCs. The CDR3: CASSLVGLNSPLHF. DNA for the CDR3: TGCGCCAGCAGCCTGGTGGGCTTGAATTCACCCCTCCACTTT.